This T cell receptor beta chain was sequenced during a study of T cells in Graves' hyperthyroidism and ophthalmopathy. CDR1 is LGHDT, CDR2 YNNKEL, per germline (reference sequence). Trimming stripped 1 base from V and 7 bases from J, with 2 bases between. The CDR3 contains 12 residues. The hyperthyroidism was newly diagnosed and had lasted under 2 months; the patients were aged 18 to 65. Diagnosis relied on clinical symptoms, serum thyroxine and TRAb, thyroid ultrasound and orbital computed tomography. From RNA transcripts, TCR beta CDR3 regions were amplified. First-round RT-PCR with HTBI primers amplified the TCR CDR3 region. Each CDR3 protein is one row after TCRdb ran MiXCR on the multiplex PCR reads. Found here are around 250,000 distinct CDR3 sequences, more than 14% of them singletons; the top ten hold approximately 12%.

The V gene is TRBV3-1, the J gene TRBJ1-6; D ambiguous. This clonotype originated in a woman in her thirties or forties with Graves' hyperthyroidism that later progressed to Graves' ophthalmopathy. The sample consisted of blood. DNA of the CDR3: TGTGCCAGCAGCCAAGCCAATTCACCCCTCCACTTT. It specifies CASSQANSPLHF.